This is a list of T cell receptor beta chains from one sample in a study of beta chain features in type 1 diabetes. Profiling relied on immunoSEQ multiplex PCR, and the TCRdb table lists in-frame clones only, not all of them. The data show around 430,000 clones, approximately 28% seen once. The sample consisted of naive CD4+ T cells from blood. Source of these receptors: a man aged 18 to 30 in good health. Both conserved end residues are part of each CDR3. A D gene is named only where the DNA matches it firmly. Size tells how often a clone was seen (once, few, many) or the class of an expanded clone, and some rows leave it out.

j_call: TRBJ1-4; d_call: NA; v_call: TRBV5-8; clone_size: few; cdr3_nt: TGTGCCAGCAGCCCCATGGGTGAGGCAACTAATGAAAAACTGTTTTTT; cdr3_aa: CASSPMGEATNEKLFF
j_call: TRBJ2-3; d_call: NA; v_call: TRBV11-2; clone_size: NA; cdr3_nt: TGTGCCAGCAGCCGCCAAAGAGCCACAGATACGCAGTATTTT; cdr3_aa: CASSRQRATDTQYF
j_call: TRBJ1-1; d_call: NA; v_call: TRBV29-1; clone_size: few; cdr3_nt: TGCAGCGTTGGGGGACCGACAGGGAACACTGAAGCTTTCTTT; cdr3_aa: CSVGGPTGNTEAFF
j_call: TRBJ1-1; d_call: NA; v_call: TRBV7-6; clone_size: few; cdr3_nt: TGTGCCAGCAGCTTAGCGGGCAAGAACACTGAAGCTTTCTTT; cdr3_aa: CASSLAGKNTEAFF
j_call: TRBJ2-2; d_call: NA; v_call: TRBV7-3; clone_size: NA; cdr3_nt: TGTGCCAGCAGCTTAGTGCACACGAACACCGGGGAGCTGTTTTTT; cdr3_aa: CASSLVHTNTGELFF
j_call: TRBJ2-2; d_call: NA; v_call: TRBV29-1; clone_size: few; cdr3_nt: TGCAGCGTTACAGGTTCCCCCCCCAACACCGGGGAGCTGTTTTTT; cdr3_aa: CSVTGSPPNTGELFF
j_call: TRBJ1-4; d_call: NA; v_call: TRBV10-3; clone_size: few; cdr3_nt: TGTGCCATCCAGGGGAATGAGCGTGAAAAACTGTTTTTT; cdr3_aa: CAIQGNEREKLFF
j_call: TRBJ2-1; d_call: TRBD2; v_call: TRBV19; clone_size: once; cdr3_nt: TGTGCCAGTAGCCCTATGGGCGGGAGCAATGAGCAGTTCTTC; cdr3_aa: CASSPMGGSNEQFF
j_call: TRBJ2-1; d_call: TRBD2; v_call: TRBV28; clone_size: NA; cdr3_nt: TGTGCCAGCAGCAACGGGGGGTTCTTTGTCCAGTTCTTC; cdr3_aa: CASSNGGFFVQFF
j_call: TRBJ2-7; d_call: NA; v_call: TRBV30; clone_size: few; cdr3_nt: TGTGCCTGCGGACACTACGAGCAGTACTTC; cdr3_aa: CACGHYEQYF
j_call: TRBJ2-7; d_call: TRBD1; v_call: TRBV9; clone_size: NA; cdr3_nt: TGTGCCAGCAGCTTCGGGACCGGGACAGACTACGAGCAGTACTTC; cdr3_aa: CASSFGTGTDYEQYF
j_call: TRBJ2-1; d_call: NA; v_call: TRBV7-2; clone_size: few; cdr3_nt: TGTGCCAGCCGATCGGCCGGGGCAGACAATGAGCAGTTCTTC; cdr3_aa: CASRSAGADNEQFF
j_call: TRBJ2-1; d_call: NA; v_call: TRBV14; clone_size: NA; cdr3_nt: TGTGCCAGCAGCCCCGTTAAAGGCTCCTACAATGAGCAGTTCTTC; cdr3_aa: CASSPVKGSYNEQFF
j_call: TRBJ1-1; d_call: NA; v_call: TRBV30; clone_size: few; cdr3_nt: TGTGCCTGGAGTGGTGCAGTGAACACTGAAGCTTTCTTT; cdr3_aa: CAWSGAVNTEAFF
j_call: TRBJ2-7; d_call: NA; v_call: TRBV18; clone_size: few; cdr3_nt: TGTGCCAGCTCACCGTTCAGGGAGCGTTCCTACGAGCAGTACTTC; cdr3_aa: CASSPFRERSYEQYF
j_call: TRBJ2-3; d_call: NA; v_call: TRBV21-1; clone_size: few; cdr3_nt: TGTGCCAGCAGCCCGGATACGCAGTATTTT; cdr3_aa: CASSPDTQYF
j_call: TRBJ2-5; d_call: NA; v_call: TRBV6-1; clone_size: few; cdr3_nt: TGTGCCAGCAGTGAAATGTCGGGAGAGACCCAGTACTTC; cdr3_aa: CASSEMSGETQYF
j_call: TRBJ2-1; d_call: NA; v_call: TRBV2; clone_size: NA; cdr3_nt: TGTGCCAGCTCCCGACTAGGCGCTAACCTCAATGAGCAGTTCTTC; cdr3_aa: CASSRLGANLNEQFF
j_call: TRBJ1-5; d_call: TRBD1; v_call: TRBV30; clone_size: few; cdr3_nt: TGTGCCTGGAGTGAGAACAGGGGGAATCAGCCCCAGCATTTT; cdr3_aa: CAWSENRGNQPQHF
j_call: TRBJ2-5; d_call: TRBD2; v_call: TRBV4-1; clone_size: NA; cdr3_nt: TGCGCCAGCAGCAGGGGACTAACCGATCAAGAGACCCAGTACTTC; cdr3_aa: CASSRGLTDQETQYF
j_call: TRBJ2-1; d_call: NA; v_call: TRBV29-1; clone_size: NA; cdr3_nt: TGCAGCGTTGAGTCCCGCTCCTACAATGAGCAGTTCTTC; cdr3_aa: CSVESRSYNEQFF
j_call: TRBJ1-1; d_call: NA; v_call: TRBV7-3; clone_size: NA; cdr3_nt: TGTGCCAGCAGCTCCCCGGGGTATCGGCACACTGAAGCTTTCTTT; cdr3_aa: CASSSPGYRHTEAFF
j_call: TRBJ2-7; d_call: TRBD2; v_call: TRBV9; clone_size: NA; cdr3_nt: TGTGCCAGCAGCGCGGGCCTAGCGGGGACCTACGAGCAGTACTTC; cdr3_aa: CASSAGLAGTYEQYF
j_call: TRBJ2-3; d_call: TRBD2; v_call: TRBV7-2; clone_size: NA; cdr3_nt: TGTGCCAGCAGCTTAAACCCTAGCGGGAGCACGTATACGCAGTATTTT; cdr3_aa: CASSLNPSGSTYTQYF
j_call: TRBJ2-3; d_call: NA; v_call: TRBV7-2; clone_size: few; cdr3_nt: TGTGCCAGCAGCTTAGCTTTAGGGACAGATACGCAGTATTTT; cdr3_aa: CASSLALGTDTQYF
j_call: TRBJ1-1; d_call: NA; v_call: TRBV6-1; clone_size: NA; cdr3_nt: TGTGCCAGCAGGTCCGGGGGTGAAGCTTTCTTT; cdr3_aa: CASRSGGEAFF
j_call: TRBJ2-7; d_call: NA; v_call: TRBV7-9; clone_size: few; cdr3_nt: TGTGCCAGCAGCTTAGGGGCGACGGAAACCTACGAGCAGTACTTC; cdr3_aa: CASSLGATETYEQYF
j_call: TRBJ2-7; d_call: NA; v_call: TRBV30; clone_size: NA; cdr3_nt: TGTGCCTGGAGTACCCTCGGAGCGACCTATTACGAGCAGTACTTC; cdr3_aa: CAWSTLGATYYEQYF
j_call: TRBJ2-1; d_call: NA; v_call: TRBV6-6; clone_size: NA; cdr3_nt: TGTGCCAGCAGTAACCCTAGGGGAGCCCACAATGAGCAGTTCTTC; cdr3_aa: CASSNPRGAHNEQFF
j_call: TRBJ2-3; d_call: NA; v_call: TRBV5-4; clone_size: NA; cdr3_nt: TGTGCCAGCAGCTTGGTAGGGGGGCTAGCAGATACGCAGTATTTT; cdr3_aa: CASSLVGGLADTQYF
j_call: TRBJ2-7; d_call: NA; v_call: TRBV4-1; clone_size: NA; cdr3_nt: TGCGCCAGCAGCCAAGGGGACGAGCAGTACTTC; cdr3_aa: CASSQGDEQYF